Included here is one T cell receptor beta chain sequence, with context. Germline values: CDR1 MRHNA, CDR2 SNTAGT. With V trimmed by 8 bases and J by 5 bases, 20 bases remained unmatched. The CDR3 is 18 residues long. TCRdb's table, derived via immunoSEQ multiplex PCR, lists solely in-frame clones and lacks some. The table has 59,000 or so clones, 82% seen once. This entry belongs to a study of OX40 agonist ivuxolimab in advanced cancers. The TCR sequence derives from an adult with an advanced solid tumor such as melanoma, head and neck, liver or kidney cancer. This material consisted of CD4+ or CD8+ T cells sorted from blood, taken in a trial of the OX40 agonist ivuxolimab. The chain employs TRBV6-4 and TRBJ2-7; 11 positions match TRBD2. The CDR3 DNA follows: TGTGCCAGCGGTCGAACTGGGGTACTAGCGGGGGACTTCCACGAGCAGTACTTC. Its translation is CASGRTGVLAGDFHEQYF.